This T cell receptor beta chain comes out of a study of response to subunit inactivated influenza vaccine (dated 2018 in TCRdb). Study-wide context: Deep quantitative T cell receptor repertoire profiling was used in the study to track responses to a trivalent subunit inactivated influenza vaccine.

This clonotype was seen just once. Its recognized antigen is unknown. No clone much larger than this one lies a single base away; base qualities are absent. Evidence from one read is weak. Receptor libraries were prepared by RT-PCR. The instrument given in TCRdb is Illumina HiSeq 2500. The public reads were reprocessed in TCRdb via fastp at Q25 and MiXCR, keeping in-frame beta chains. Merged by CDR3 protein, the rows form single entries marked with the most common genes and DNA. The sample data list 500,000 to 700,000 distinct CDR3 sequences, and roughly 25% of these were observed just once. The ten largest clones add up to approximately 3% of the sample. Summary of the overall study and its limitations: The authors proposed that each seasonal influenza vaccination may bring in only a limited number of new T cells.

CDR1 and CDR2, looked up from the germline V gene, are MNHNS and SASEGT. V lost 6 bases and J lost 4 bases; the stretch between them is 17 bases long. The CDR3 runs 15 residues from the cysteine to the phenylalanine. The kept DNA is CDR3 alone, 45 bases in frame from the first base. These same records also appear under a second study, on T cells expressing NK-cell markers. From the second report: TCR beta cDNA libraries were made by 5'RACE template switching that added a universal primer site and unique molecular identifiers. TCR beta-chain repertoires were profiled in sorted CD3+CD56+NKG2C+, CD3+CD56+NKG2C- and CD3+CD56-NKG2C+ T-cell subsets from about 8 donors. Seven of the eight sequenced donors were HCMV-seropositive and one was HCMV-seronegative. To restrict sorting to alphabetaTCR-expressing T cells, an anti-gammadeltaTCR antibody was added in several experiments. In six donors, the dominant CD3+CD56+NKG2C+ clonotypes were found to rank among the top 10 CD8+ clonotypes and to make up 1.0-7.0% of CD8+ T cells. Those dominant clonotypes were again the most abundant among CD3+CD56-NKG2C+ cells in a handful of donors, at roughly 25-65%. Whether the expanded NKG2C-expressing T cell clones were specific for HCMV antigens was left unclear. The eight sequenced donors were randomly selected healthy volunteers, three men and five women. HCMV serostatus was determined by detecting HCMV-specific IgG in serum with a commercial ELISA kit. Peripheral blood mononuclear cells were isolated from blood by Ficoll density gradient centrifugation. Magnetic immunoseparation with Miltenyi isolation kits was used to isolate CD4+ and CD8+ T cells from PBMC. cDNA synthesis was primed from the TCR beta constant segment, followed by two successive PCR amplification steps. The libraries were sequenced on Illumina HiSeq 2000/2500, MiSeq or NextSeq, producing 2 x 150 bp reads. MIGEC was used to demultiplex reads and group the reads by UMI, and MiTCR was used to assemble and quantify clonotypes. To remove erroneous sequences, TCR cDNA sequences were retained only when supported by two or more reads. The tcR package was used for downstream repertoire analysis, with clonotypes matched between fractions based on CDR3 nucleotide sequence plus V segment. VDJmatch was used to annotate antigen specificity against VDJdb, with one amino acid substitution allowed in CDR3.

The rearranged segments are TRBV6-1 and TRBJ2-3; no confident D gene assignment can be made. This receptor was identified in a man in his fifties or sixties who received an inactivated influenza vaccine. Donor details come from another sample of the same person, matched by shared clones. Sequences were derived from CD4+ T cells sorted from PBMCs, sampled 11 to 12 days after vaccination. The nucleotide sequence is given as TGTGCCAGCAGGGATAGCTGGGGTCAGGCAGATACGCAGTATTTT. It encodes CASRDSWGQADTQYF.